One and the same sample provided the 23 T cell receptor beta chains below, sequenced in a study of brain metastases from non-small cell lung cancer. Assay: immunoSEQ multiplex PCR; the TCRdb copy retains only in-frame clones and omits some. The sample shows some 1,200 clones, roughly 80% of them seen only once. The sequenced material came from tissue from a brain metastasis. These receptor sequences come from a donor over 35 with non-small cell lung cancer.

The chain combines TRBV28 with TRBJ2-7; no clear D. V lost 5 bases to trimming and J lost 3 bases, with 8 bases between them. Germline-derived CDR1 and CDR2 are MDHEN and SYDVKM. The CDR3 is made up of 12 amino acids. CDR3 residues: CASSPRNYEQYF. The CDR3 nucleotides read TGTGCCAGCAGTCCCCGAAACTACGAGCAGTACTTC.

V gene TRBV6-1 combines with J gene TRBJ1-1; D not resolved. V dropped 2 bases and J dropped 2 bases, with 0 bases sitting between them. This CDR3 has 11 residues. The germline V gene encodes CDR1 MNHNS and CDR2 SASEGT. This CDR3 reads CASSENTEAFF. In DNA form, the CDR3 reads TGTGCCAGCAGTGAAAACACTGAAGCTTTCTTT.

This clone has just one count. This CDR3 reads CASSMTTSTSLLGELFF. The CDR3 DNA follows: TGTGCCAGCAGCATGACGACTTCCACTAGTTTGTTAGGGGAGCTGTTTTTT. The chain carries TRBV7-6 and TRBJ2-2; D is perhaps TRBD2 (5 bases). CDR3 length: 17 amino acids. The germline gives CDR1 SGHVS, CDR2 FNYEAQ. Trimming took off 5 bases at V and 8 bases at J, with 24 bases between the two ends.

In its sample, this clone was seen a few times. The genes are TRBV5-1 and TRBJ2-5; possibly TRBD1 for D (6 bases). Trimming cost V 2 bases and J 3 bases, with 11 bases left between them. The CDR3 sequence is 14 residues long. CDR1 and CDR2 (germline): SGHRS, YFSETQ. DNA of the CDR3: TGCGCCAGCAGCTTACAGGGAATTGAAGAGACCCAGTACTTC. Translated: CASSLQGIEETQYF.

The chain has TRBV28 and TRBJ1-4; tentative D call: TRBD1 (5 bases). CDR3 length: 14 amino acids. Trimming stripped 3 bases from V and 8 bases from J, with 13 bases between. In germline, CDR1 is MDHEN, CDR2 SYDVKM. CDR3 DNA sequence: TGTGCCAGCAGTTTGCCGCAGGGTGACGAAAAACTGTTTTTT. It yields the protein CASSLPQGDEKLFF.

This clone was found once. The chain carries TRBV11-3 and TRBJ2-1; D is possibly TRBD2 (8 bases). This CDR3 is built from 15 residues. Trimming cost V 5 bases and J 4 bases, with 15 bases left between them. Germline CDR1 SGHNT, CDR2 YENEEA. Written as DNA, the CDR3 is TGTGCCAGCAGCCCGGGAGGGGGCCCATACAATGAGCAGTTCTTC. It codes for CASSPGGGPYNEQFF.

This clone was observed a few times. For the CDR3, the DNA is TGTGCCAGCAGCCCCGGGACAGCTAGCACAGATACGCAGTATTTT. Translating it yields CASSPGTASTDTQYF. The J gene is TRBJ2-3, the V gene TRBV2, with 7 bases fitting TRBD1. Germline-derived CDR1 and CDR2 are SNHLY and FYNNEI. J gave up 0 bases and V 6 bases, and 6 bases lay outside the gene matches. This CDR3 comprises 15 residues.

J is TRBJ2-3 and V is TRBV10-1, with D unclear. The CDR3 contains 13 residues. The germline V and J ends were trimmed by 6 bases and 6 bases, with 13 bases remaining between them. CDR1 and CDR2 (germline): WNHNN, SYGVQD (reference sequence). The CDR3 DNA reads TGCGCCAGCAGCGACGACAACCGGGATACGCAGTATTTT. Translation: CASSDDNRDTQYF.

The sample holds one count of this clone. The V and J genes are TRBV5-4 and TRBJ2-5, with 7 bases aligning to TRBD1. V shed 4 bases, J shed 5 bases, and the junction held 14 bases outside the gene matches. From germline, CDR1 is SGHNT and CDR2 YYREEE (reference sequence). This CDR3 comprises 16 residues. CDR3 protein: CASSPGRTGRSETQYF. In nucleotides, the CDR3 is TGTGCCAGCAGCCCCGGGCGGACAGGAAGGAGCGAGACCCAGTACTTC.

The chain joins TRBV2 to TRBJ1-1; D possibly corresponds to TRBD1 (5 bases). The CDR3 loop spans 13 amino acids. Trimming cost V 5 bases and J 1 base, with 8 bases left between them. CDR1 is SNHLY, CDR2 FYNNEI, per germline. CDR3 DNA sequence: TGTGCCAGCAGTAAGAGGGGGAACACTGAAGCTTTCTTT. Protein: CASSKRGNTEAFF.

This chain connects TRBV2 to TRBJ1-3, with D perhaps matching TRBD1 (5 bases). Per germline, CDR1 SNHLY and CDR2 FYNNEI. The CDR3 spans 14 residues. V lost 2 bases to trimming and J lost 7 bases, with 12 bases between them. The CDR3 sequence: CASSETDKVNTIYF. The CDR3 nucleotides read TGTGCCAGCAGTGAAACGGACAAGGTGAACACCATATATTTT.

This chain links TRBV7-8 with TRBJ1-4; D is unresolved. Germline V gene lookup returns CDR1 SGHVS and CDR2 FQNEAQ. Trimming removed 2 bases from V and 3 bases from J, with 13 bases in between. The CDR3 has 16 residues. The CDR3 region has the DNA TGTGCCAGCAGCTTAAATGACGGACCTCCTAATGAAAAACTGTTTTTT. Encoded protein: CASSLNDGPPNEKLFF.

V usage is TRBV7-8 and J usage is TRBJ2-1; possible D gene TRBD2, 5 bases. Germline-derived CDR1 and CDR2 are SGHVS and FQNEAQ. The CDR3 is 13 residues long. The germline V and J ends were trimmed by 1 base and 7 bases, with 8 bases remaining between them. The CDR3 nucleotides read TGTGCCAGCAGCTTAGATCGGGGTAATGAGCAGTTCTTC. It encodes CASSLDRGNEQFF.

A note on this clone: The same CDR3 is also encoded by other DNA sequences in this sample. The V call is TRBV28, the J call TRBJ1-3; no definite D call. Trimming took off 3 bases at V and 3 bases at J, with 6 bases between the two ends. The V gene's germline CDR1 is MDHEN and CDR2 SYDVKM. The CDR3 is made up of 13 amino acids. CDR3 in DNA: TGTGCCAGCAGTTTTGCCGTTGGAAACACCATATATTTT. Encoded protein: CASSFAVGNTIYF.

The CDR3 region has the DNA TGTGCCTGGAGTGTAGGTGGTATCGCAAATGATTCACCCCTCCACTTT. Translated, it gives CAWSVGGIANDSPLHF. The rearrangement uses TRBV30 and TRBJ1-6; no clear D gene. CDR1 is GTSNPN, CDR2 SVGIG, per germline (reference sequence). The CDR3 is 16 amino acids. V lost 0 bases and J 8 bases, leaving 17 bases between the germline ends.

V is TRBV29-1 and J is TRBJ1-1; D unclear. Germline V gene lookup returns CDR1 SQVTM and CDR2 ANQGSEA. The CDR3 consists of 12 residues. The V end lost 3 bases, the J end lost 0 bases, and 5 bases lay between the germline ends. The CDR3 coding sequence is TGCAGCGTTGACCCATTGAACACTGAAGCTTTCTTT. It encodes CSVDPLNTEAFF.

This sequence joins TRBV27 and TRBJ1-6; 8 bases are shared with TRBD1. The CDR3 is 16 residues long. The V gene end was trimmed by 7 bases and the J gene end by 6 bases; junction bases not matched to a gene: 11. The germline V gene encodes CDR1 MNHEY and CDR2 SMNVEV (reference sequence). For the CDR3, the DNA is TGTGCCAGCAAACCCGCCGGACAGGGACTTAATTCACCCCTCCACTTT. This encodes CASKPAGQGLNSPLHF.

The rearrangement links TRBV7-9 to TRBJ2-3; 13 nucleotides line up with TRBD2. The CDR3 is 15 amino acids. From germline, CDR1 is SEHNR and CDR2 FQNEAQ (reference sequence). After removal of 5 bases from V and 4 bases from J, the junction contained 3 bases not matched to a gene. This CDR3 is CASSKLAGGPDTQYF. CDR3 DNA sequence: TGTGCCAGCAGCAAACTAGCGGGGGGGCCAGATACGCAGTATTTT.

The chain uses TRBV16 and TRBJ1-3, with D perhaps TRBD1 (6 bases). Deletions cut 2 bases from V and 0 bases from J, with 17 bases between. The germline gives CDR1 KGHSY, CDR2 FQNENV. The CDR3 is 18 amino acids. The CDR3 region has the DNA TGTGCCAGCAGCCAACTAGGGGGACCGACTCTCTCTGGAAACACCATATATTTT. Its translation is CASSQLGGPTLSGNTIYF.

The chain recombines TRBV6-6 with TRBJ2-3, with 9 positions matching TRBD2. Germline CDR1 is MNHNY and CDR2 is SVGAGI (reference sequence). J gave up 5 bases and V 7 bases, and 10 bases lay outside the gene matches. There are 15 residues in the CDR3. The CDR3 loop reads CASNKAGGLGDTQYF. DNA for the CDR3: TGTGCCAGCAATAAGGCGGGGGGGCTGGGAGATACGCAGTATTTT.

The chain is built from TRBV7-2 and TRBJ1-2; 9 bases agree with TRBD1. The germline CDR1 and CDR2 sequences are SGHTA and FQGNSA. The CDR3 covers 15 residues. Losses at the gene ends were 5 bases for V and 0 bases for J; bases not matched to a gene: 4. This CDR3 reads CASSLGQGPNYGYTF. CDR3 nucleotides: TGTGCCAGCAGCCTTGGACAGGGGCCTAACTATGGCTACACCTTC.

V is TRBV6-1 and J is TRBJ2-6; D remains unclear. V dropped 4 bases and J dropped 4 bases, with 14 bases sitting between them. The CDR3 has 16 amino acids. Per germline, CDR1 MNHNS and CDR2 SASEGT. CDR3 nucleotides: TGTGCCAGCAGTGTCCATTTAGAGTCCGGGGCCAACGTCCTGACTTTC. Translation gives CASSVHLESGANVLTF.

The chain links TRBV15 to TRBJ2-7; TRBD1 might be the D (6 bases). This CDR3 has 13 amino acids. The V end was cut by 1 base, the J end by 6 bases, with 10 bases between. Germline CDR1 LNHNV, CDR2 YYDKDF (reference sequence). DNA of the CDR3: TGTGCCACCAGCAGAGGTGGGGGCGGCGAGCAGTACTTC. Translated: CATSRGGGGEQYF.